This T cell receptor beta chain emerged from a study of shared clonotypes between healthy human individuals. About the research overall: There were three CD4 naive, three CD4 memory, two CD8 naive and one CD8 memory plates per donor.

This CDR3 is 14 amino acids long. Trimming pared 1 base from V and 1 base from J, leaving 8 bases between. The germline gives CDR1 SGHKS, CDR2 YYEKEE (reference sequence). Study-wide results and caveats: Blood was the sole source, and tissue repertoires probably differ.

Points on this clone: What it binds is unknown.

Sorted-subset replicate PCRs used 200 ng DNA, roughly 28,000 T cell genomes. Only in-frame clones appear in the TCRdb table, and some are missing; sequencing was by immunoSEQ multiplex PCR. The repertoire holds about 2.3 million clones, with roughly 90% as singletons. The rearrangement links TRBV5-5 to TRBJ1-1; D call uncertain. The sequence was obtained from a man between 18 and 35 years old in good health. Some clones in this sample may be carry-over from other donors' samples. The sample consisted of naive CD4+ T cells from PBMCs. Subset reported: CD45RA+ positively selected. CDR3 sequence: CASSLLRRNTEAFF. In DNA, the CDR3 is TGTGCCAGCAGCTTGCTCCGGCGGAACACTGAAGCTTTCTTT. Based on the CDR3 plus reference TRBV5-5 and TRBJ1-1, the full variable domain is DAGVTQSPTHLIKTRGQQVTLRCSPISGHKSVSWYQQVLGQGPQFIFQYYEKEERGRGNFPDRFSARQFPNYSSELNVNALLLGDSALYLCASSLLRRNTEAFFGQGTRLTVV.